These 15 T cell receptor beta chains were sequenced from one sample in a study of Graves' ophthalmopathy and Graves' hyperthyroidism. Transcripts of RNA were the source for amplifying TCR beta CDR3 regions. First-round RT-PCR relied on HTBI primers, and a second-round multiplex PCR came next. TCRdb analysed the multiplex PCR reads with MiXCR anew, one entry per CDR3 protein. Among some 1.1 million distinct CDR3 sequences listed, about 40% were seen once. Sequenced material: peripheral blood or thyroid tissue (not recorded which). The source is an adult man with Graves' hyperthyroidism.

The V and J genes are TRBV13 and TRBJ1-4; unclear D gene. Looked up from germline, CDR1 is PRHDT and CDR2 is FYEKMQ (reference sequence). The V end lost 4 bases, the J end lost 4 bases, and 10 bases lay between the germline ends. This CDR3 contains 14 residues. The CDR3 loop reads CASSSRSINEKLFF. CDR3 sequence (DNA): TGTGCCAGCAGCTCGAGGAGCATTAATGAAAAACTGTTTTTT.

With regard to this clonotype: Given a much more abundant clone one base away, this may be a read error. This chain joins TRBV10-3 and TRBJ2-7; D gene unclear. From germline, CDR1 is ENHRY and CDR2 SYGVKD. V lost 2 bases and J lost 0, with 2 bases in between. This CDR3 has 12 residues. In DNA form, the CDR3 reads TGTGCCATCAGTGAGACCTCCTACGAGCAGTACTTC. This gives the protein CAISETSYEQYF.

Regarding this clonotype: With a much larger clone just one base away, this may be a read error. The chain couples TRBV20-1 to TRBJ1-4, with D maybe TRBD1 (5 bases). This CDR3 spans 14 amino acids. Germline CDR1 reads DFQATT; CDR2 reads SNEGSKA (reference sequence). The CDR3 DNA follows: TGCAGTGCTAGAGATGGCAGGGTCTATGAAGAACTGTTTTTT. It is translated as CSARDGRVYEELFF.

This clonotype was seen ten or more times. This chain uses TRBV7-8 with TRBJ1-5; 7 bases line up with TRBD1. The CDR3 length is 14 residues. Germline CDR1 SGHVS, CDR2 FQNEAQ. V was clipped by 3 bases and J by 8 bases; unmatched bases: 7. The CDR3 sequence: CASSLATGAEPQHF. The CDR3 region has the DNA TGTGCCAGCAGCTTGGCAACAGGGGCCGAGCCCCAGCATTTT.

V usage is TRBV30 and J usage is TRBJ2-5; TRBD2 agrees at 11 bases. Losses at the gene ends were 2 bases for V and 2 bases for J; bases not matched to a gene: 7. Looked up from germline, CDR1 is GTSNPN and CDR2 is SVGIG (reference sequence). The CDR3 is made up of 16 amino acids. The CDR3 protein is CAWSRPTSGVQETQYF. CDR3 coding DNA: TGTGCCTGGAGTAGACCGACTAGCGGGGTACAAGAGACCCAGTACTTC. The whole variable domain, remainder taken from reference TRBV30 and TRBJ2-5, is SQTIHQWPATLVQPVGSPLSLECTVEGTSNPNLYWYRQAAGRGLQLLFYSVGIGQISSEVPQNLSASRPQDRQFILSSKKLLLSDSGFYLCAWSRPTSGVQETQYFGPGTRLLVL.

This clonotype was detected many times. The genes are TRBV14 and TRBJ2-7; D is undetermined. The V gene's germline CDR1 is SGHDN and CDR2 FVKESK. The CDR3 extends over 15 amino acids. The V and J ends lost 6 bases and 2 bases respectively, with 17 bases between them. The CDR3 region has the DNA TGTGCCAGCAGGCCTACGTTTGGTGGGACCTACGAGCAGTACTTC. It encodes CASRPTFGGTYEQYF.

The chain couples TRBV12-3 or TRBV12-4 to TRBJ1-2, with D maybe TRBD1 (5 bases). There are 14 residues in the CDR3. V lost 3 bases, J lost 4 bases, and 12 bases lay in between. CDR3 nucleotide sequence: TGTGCCAGCAGTTTTCATCGGGGGAGCTATGGCTACACCTTC. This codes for CASSFHRGSYGYTF.

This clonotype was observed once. The CDR3 loop is CASTEGPGREKCEQYF. The DNA for the CDR3 is TGTGCCAGTACCGAAGGCCCGGGACGGGAGAAATGCGAGCAGTACTTC. The J gene is TRBJ2-7, the V gene TRBV19; TRBD2 is a possible D gene (6 bases). CDR1 LNHDA and CDR2 SQIVND come from the germline V gene (reference sequence). Trimming took off 7 bases at V and 6 bases at J, with 25 bases between the two ends. CDR3 length: 16 amino acids.

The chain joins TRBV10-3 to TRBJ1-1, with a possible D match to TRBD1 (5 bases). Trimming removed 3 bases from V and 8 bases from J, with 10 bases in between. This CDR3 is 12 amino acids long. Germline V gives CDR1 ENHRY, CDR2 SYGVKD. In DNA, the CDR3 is TGTGCCATCAGTGATGAAGACAGAGAAGCTTTCTTT. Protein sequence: CAISDEDREAFF.

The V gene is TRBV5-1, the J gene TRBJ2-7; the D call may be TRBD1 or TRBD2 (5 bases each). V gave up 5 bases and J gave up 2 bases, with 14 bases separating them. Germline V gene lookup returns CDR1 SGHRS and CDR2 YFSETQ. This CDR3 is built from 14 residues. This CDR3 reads CASSGGNSAYEQYF. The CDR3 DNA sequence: TGCGCCAGCAGTGGGGGAAACAGTGCCTACGAGCAGTACTTC.

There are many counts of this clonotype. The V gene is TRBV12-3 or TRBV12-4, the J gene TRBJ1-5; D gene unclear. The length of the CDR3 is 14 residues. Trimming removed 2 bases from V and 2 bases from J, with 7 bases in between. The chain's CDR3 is CASSLLRGNQPQHF. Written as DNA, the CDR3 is TGTGCCAGCAGTTTACTTCGGGGCAATCAGCCCCAGCATTTT.

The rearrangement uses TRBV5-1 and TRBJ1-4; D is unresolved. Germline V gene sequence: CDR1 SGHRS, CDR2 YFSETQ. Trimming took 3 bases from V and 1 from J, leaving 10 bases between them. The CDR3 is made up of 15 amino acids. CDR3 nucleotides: TGCGCCAGCAGCTCCATCGGGGTAACTAATGAAAAACTGTTTTTT. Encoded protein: CASSSIGVTNEKLFF.

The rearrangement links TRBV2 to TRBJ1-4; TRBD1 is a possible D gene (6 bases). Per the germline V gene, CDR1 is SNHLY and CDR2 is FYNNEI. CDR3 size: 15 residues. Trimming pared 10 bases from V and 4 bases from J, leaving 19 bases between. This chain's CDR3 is CATRGPRFDNEKLFF. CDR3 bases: TGTGCCACCAGGGGCCCGAGGTTTGATAATGAAAAACTGTTTTTT.

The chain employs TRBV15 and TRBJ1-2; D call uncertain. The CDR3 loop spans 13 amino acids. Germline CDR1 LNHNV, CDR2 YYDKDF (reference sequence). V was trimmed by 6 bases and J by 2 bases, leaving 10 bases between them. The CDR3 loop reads CATRQTGNYGYTF. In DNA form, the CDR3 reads TGTGCCACCAGACAAACCGGGAACTATGGCTACACCTTC.

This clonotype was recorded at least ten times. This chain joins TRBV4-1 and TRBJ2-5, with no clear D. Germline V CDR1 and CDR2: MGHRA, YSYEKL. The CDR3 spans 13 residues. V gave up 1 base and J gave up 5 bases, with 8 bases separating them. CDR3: CASSQGAMETQYF. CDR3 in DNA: TGCGCCAGCAGCCAAGGGGCAATGGAGACCCAGTACTTC.